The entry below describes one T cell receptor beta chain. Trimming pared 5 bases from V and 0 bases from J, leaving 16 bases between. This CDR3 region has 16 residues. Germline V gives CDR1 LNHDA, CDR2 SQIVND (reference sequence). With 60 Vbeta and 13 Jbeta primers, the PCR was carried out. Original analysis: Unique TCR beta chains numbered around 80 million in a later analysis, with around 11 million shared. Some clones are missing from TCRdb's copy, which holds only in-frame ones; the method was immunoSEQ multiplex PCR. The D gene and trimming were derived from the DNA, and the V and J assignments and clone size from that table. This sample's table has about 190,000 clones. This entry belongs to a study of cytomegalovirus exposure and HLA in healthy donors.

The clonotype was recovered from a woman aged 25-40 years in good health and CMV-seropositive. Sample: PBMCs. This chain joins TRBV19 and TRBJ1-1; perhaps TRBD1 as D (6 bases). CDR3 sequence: CASSPGQTYMNTEAFF. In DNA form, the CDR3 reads TGTGCCAGTAGTCCGGGACAAACCTACATGAACACTGAAGCTTTCTTT.